The present T cell receptor beta chain was sequenced within a study of blood T cell repertoires in COVID-19 (TCRdb year 2020). The study in broad terms: Samples covering the acute and convalescent phases of COVID-19 were provided by collaborators in the United States, Italy and Spain. Subjects who had been exposed to COVID-19, were actively infected with it, or had recovered from it provided the deeply sampled blood TCRbeta repertoires that made up the dataset. The repertoires were released in a freely available public database intended as a resource for research on the immune response to SARS-CoV-2. Samples were obtained from the ongoing ImmuneRACE study (first 160 participants) and from about 1,300 subjects provided by 6 global collaborators. Nearly every sample came with metadata listing a de-identified subject ID, COVID-19 status, age in years and sex. HLA class I and class II types, where available, came from metadata supplied by the sample provider rather than from assay-based typing. The prospective study material was composed of cDNA or gDNA derived from T cells, B-cell-depleted T cells, or PBMCs. Here is what the overall study found, with its caveats: Clinical and demographic metadata were provided uncurated, with the amount varying by source and participant.

Comment on this clone: It lacks a known antigen. No base-level quality is on record; no much larger clone is a single base apart.

TCRbeta CDR3 regions were amplified from genomic DNA by means of the immunoSEQ Assay, a bias-controlled multiplex PCR. In the source study's methods: Within the assay, amplification of reference gene primers was used to estimate how many nucleated cells each sample contained. To quantify the absolute abundance of each unique TCRbeta CDR3 rearrangement, sequence reads were collapsed and filtered. For each sample, productive Simpson clonality was calculated as the square root of Simpson's diversity index over productive rearrangements. In its TCRdb copy, this immuneACCESS table keeps in-frame sequences only and misses some clones. Where compared with another copy, unresolved V genes explain less than half of these, and the others have no known cause. V, J and clone size are those of that table, while D and trimming were read from the DNA. Counted in this sample were approximately 46,000 clones; approximately 87% of them appeared once. The ten largest clones take up roughly 13% of the sample.

From its cysteine to its phenylalanine, the CDR3 spans 14 amino acids. The only DNA kept is the CDR3, 42 bases in frame from the first base. The germline V gene yields SGHTA for CDR1 and FQGTGA for CDR2. V is pared back by 5 bases and J by 2 bases, with 13 bases lying between the germline termini. The collaborating institutions used their own protocols to collect whole blood in K2EDTA tubes. For TCRbeta analysis, collaborator samples were shipped as frozen whole blood, as isolated PBMCs, or as DNA extracted from either sample type. The chain was built from TRBV7-3 and TRBJ2-7; a tentative D match to TRBD1 spans 5 bases. The sample comprised peripheral blood. The TCR comes from a human donor in a cohort sampled during active COVID-19. The CDR3 corresponds to CASSPPDRPYEQYF. The nucleotide sequence reads TGTGCCAGCAGCCCTCCTGACAGACCCTACGAGCAGTACTTC.